This TCR beta chain appears in the sequencing data of a study of T cells after yellow fever vaccination. TCRdb called the 5' RACE reads again in MiXCR, with one record for every CDR3 protein. This table holds 300,000 to 350,000 distinct CDR3 sequences, approximately 3.9% found once. Details on this clonotype: What it recognizes is unknown.

Germline V CDR1 and CDR2: MNHNY, SVGAGI (reference sequence). This CDR3 spans 16 amino acids. V lost 7 bases and J lost 3; bases outside the gene matches: 12. Whole-study findings and limits: The study noted that FACS-sorted repertoires could contain abundant clonotypes contaminating from the bulk population. Although most clonotypes did not, a small share appeared in both CD4 and CD8 compartments.

The chain links TRBV6-6 to TRBJ1-2; 9 bases line up with TRBD1. Specimen: PBMCs, collected 5 days after the yellow fever booster vaccination. This clonotype was sampled from a man aged 18 to 30 who received the YFV17D yellow fever vaccine. In DNA, the CDR3 is TGTGCCAGCATCCTTAGCGGGACAGGGCTCCACTATGGCTACACCTTC. Encoded protein: CASILSGTGLHYGYTF.